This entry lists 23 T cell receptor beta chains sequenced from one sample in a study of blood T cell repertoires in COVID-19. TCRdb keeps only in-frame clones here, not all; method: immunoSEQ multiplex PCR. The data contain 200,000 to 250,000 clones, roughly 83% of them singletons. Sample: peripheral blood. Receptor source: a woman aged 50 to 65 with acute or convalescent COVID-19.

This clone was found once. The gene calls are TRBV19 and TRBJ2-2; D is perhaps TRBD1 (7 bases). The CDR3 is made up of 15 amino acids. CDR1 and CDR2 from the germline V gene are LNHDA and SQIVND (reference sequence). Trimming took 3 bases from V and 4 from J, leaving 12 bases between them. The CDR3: CASSIQGGPTGELFF. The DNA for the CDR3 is TGTGCCAGTAGTATTCAGGGGGGCCCCACCGGGGAGCTGTTTTTT.

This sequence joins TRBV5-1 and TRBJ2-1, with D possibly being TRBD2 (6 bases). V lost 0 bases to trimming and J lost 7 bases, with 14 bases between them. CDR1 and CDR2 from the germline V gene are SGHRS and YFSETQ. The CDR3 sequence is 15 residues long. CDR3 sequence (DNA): TGCGCCAGCAGCTTGGGTACTAGCCAGGGAAATGAGCAGTTCTTC. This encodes CASSLGTSQGNEQFF. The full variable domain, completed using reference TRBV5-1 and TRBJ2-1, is KAGVTQTPRYLIKTRGQQVTLSCSPISGHRSVSWYQQTPGQGLQFLFEYFSETQRNKGNFPGRFSGRQFSNSRSEMNVSTLELGDSALYLCASSLGTSQGNEQFFGPGTRLTVL.

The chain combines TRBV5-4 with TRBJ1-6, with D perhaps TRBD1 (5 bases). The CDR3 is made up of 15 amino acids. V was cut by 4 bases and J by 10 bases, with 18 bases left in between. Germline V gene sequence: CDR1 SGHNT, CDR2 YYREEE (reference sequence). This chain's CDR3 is CASSDASRVGSPLHF. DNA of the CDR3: TGTGCCAGCAGCGACGCGTCCAGGGTTGGGTCACCCCTCCACTTT. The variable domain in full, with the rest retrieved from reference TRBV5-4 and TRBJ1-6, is ETGVTQSPTHLIKTRGQQVTLRCSSQSGHNTVSWYQQALGQGPQFIFQYYREEENGRGNFPPRFSGLQFPNYSSELNVNALELDDSALYLCASSDASRVGSPLHFGNGTRLTVT.

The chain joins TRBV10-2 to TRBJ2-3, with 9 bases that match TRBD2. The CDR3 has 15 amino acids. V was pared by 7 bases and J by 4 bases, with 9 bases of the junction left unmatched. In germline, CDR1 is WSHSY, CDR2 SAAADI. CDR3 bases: TGCGCCAGCAACCTAGCGGGGCGGAGGGCAGATACGCAGTATTTT. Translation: CASNLAGRRADTQYF.

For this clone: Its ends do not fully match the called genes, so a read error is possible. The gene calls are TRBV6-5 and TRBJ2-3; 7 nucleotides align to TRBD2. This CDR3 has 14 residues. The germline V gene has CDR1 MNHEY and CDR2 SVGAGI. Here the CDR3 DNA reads TGTGCCAGCAGTGACTCGGGGGGTACAGATACGCAGTATTTT. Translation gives CASSDSGGTDTQYF.

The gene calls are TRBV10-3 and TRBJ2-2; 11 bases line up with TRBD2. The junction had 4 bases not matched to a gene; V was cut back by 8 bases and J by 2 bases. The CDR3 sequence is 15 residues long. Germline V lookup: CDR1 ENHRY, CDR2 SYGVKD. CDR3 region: CAISRLAGNTGELFF. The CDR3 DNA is TGTGCCATCTCTAGACTAGCGGGAAACACCGGGGAGCTGTTTTTT.

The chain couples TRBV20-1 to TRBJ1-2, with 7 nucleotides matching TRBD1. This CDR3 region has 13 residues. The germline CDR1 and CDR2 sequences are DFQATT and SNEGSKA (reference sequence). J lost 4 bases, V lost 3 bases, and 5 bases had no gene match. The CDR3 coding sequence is TGCAGTGCTAGTGCCGGGACAGTCTATGGCTACACCTTC. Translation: CSASAGTVYGYTF.

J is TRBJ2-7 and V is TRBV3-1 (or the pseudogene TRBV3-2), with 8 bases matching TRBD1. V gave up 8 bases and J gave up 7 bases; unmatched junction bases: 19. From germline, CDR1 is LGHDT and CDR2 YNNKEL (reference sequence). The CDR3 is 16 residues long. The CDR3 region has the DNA TGTGCCAGCCAAAATTCCCGGGACAGGCTCCTGGTGGAGCAGTACTTC. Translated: CASQNSRDRLLVEQYF.

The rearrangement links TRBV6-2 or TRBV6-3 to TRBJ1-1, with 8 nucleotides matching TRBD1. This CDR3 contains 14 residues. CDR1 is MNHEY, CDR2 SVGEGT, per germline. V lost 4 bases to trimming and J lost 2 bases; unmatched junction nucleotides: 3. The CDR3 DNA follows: TGTGCCAGCAGTTTTGACAGGGGAAACACTGAAGCTTTCTTT. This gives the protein CASSFDRGNTEAFF.

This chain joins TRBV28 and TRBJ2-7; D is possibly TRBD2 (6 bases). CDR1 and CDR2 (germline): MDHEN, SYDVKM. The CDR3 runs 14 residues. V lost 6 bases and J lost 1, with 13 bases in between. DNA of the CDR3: TGTGCCAGCAGAAGACTAGTAGTTTCCTACGAGCAGTACTTC. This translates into CASRRLVVSYEQYF.

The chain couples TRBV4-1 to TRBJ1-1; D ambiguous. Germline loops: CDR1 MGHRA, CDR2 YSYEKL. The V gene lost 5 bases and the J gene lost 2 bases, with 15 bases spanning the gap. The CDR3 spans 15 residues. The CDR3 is CASSVDWPLNTEAFF. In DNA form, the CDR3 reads TGCGCCAGCAGCGTTGATTGGCCGTTAAACACTGAAGCTTTCTTT.

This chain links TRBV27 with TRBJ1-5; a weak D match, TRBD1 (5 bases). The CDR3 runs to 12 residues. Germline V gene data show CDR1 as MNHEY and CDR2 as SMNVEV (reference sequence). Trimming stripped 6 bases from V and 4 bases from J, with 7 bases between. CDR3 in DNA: TGTGCCAGCAGAGCAGGGAATCAGCCCCAGCATTTT. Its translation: CASRAGNQPQHF.

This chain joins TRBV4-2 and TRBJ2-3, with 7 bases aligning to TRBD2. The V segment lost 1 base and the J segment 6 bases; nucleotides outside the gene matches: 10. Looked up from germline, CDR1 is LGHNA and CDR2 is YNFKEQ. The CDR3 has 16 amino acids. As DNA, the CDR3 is TGTGCCAGCAGCCAAGTTGTCGGGGGGACCCCTGATACGCAGTATTTT. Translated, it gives CASSQVVGGTPDTQYF.

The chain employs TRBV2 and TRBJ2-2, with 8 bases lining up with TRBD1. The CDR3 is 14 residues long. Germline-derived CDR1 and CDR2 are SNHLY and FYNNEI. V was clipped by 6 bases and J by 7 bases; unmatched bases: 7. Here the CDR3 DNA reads TGTGCCAGCAGGTTACAGGGGGGAATCGGGGAGCTGTTTTTT. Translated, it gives CASRLQGGIGELFF.

CDR3 sequence (DNA): TGTGCCAGTAGTATTGCGGGAGTCGCGTCCTACGAGCAGTACTTC. This gives the protein CASSIAGVASYEQYF. J is TRBJ2-7 and V is TRBV19; 7 bases match TRBD2. This CDR3 region has 15 residues. V shed 3 bases and J 1 base; nucleotides not matched to a gene: 6. The germline CDR1 and CDR2 sequences are LNHDA and SQIVND (reference sequence).

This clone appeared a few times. The CDR3 bases are TGCGCCAGCAGCCAAGATGTCCCAGAGAACACTGAAGCTTTCTTT. Protein sequence: CASSQDVPENTEAFF. The chain has TRBV4-3 and TRBJ1-1; D remains unclear. This CDR3 is built from 15 residues. V gave up 0 bases and J gave up 1 base, with 9 bases separating them. Germline values: CDR1 LGHNA, CDR2 YSLEER.

The CDR3: CASSLGWQGNTGELFF. The CDR3 region has the DNA TGTGCCAGCAGTTTAGGTTGGCAGGGGAACACCGGGGAGCTGTTTTTT. The chain joins TRBV28 to TRBJ2-2; perhaps TRBD1 as D (5 bases). The CDR3 contains 16 residues. Trimming took 2 bases from V and 1 from J, leaving 11 bases between them. The germline CDR1 and CDR2 sequences are MDHEN and SYDVKM.

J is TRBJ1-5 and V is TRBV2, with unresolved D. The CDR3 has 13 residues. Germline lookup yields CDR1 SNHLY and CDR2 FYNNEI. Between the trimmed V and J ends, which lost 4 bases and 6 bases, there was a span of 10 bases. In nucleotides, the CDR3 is TGTGCCAGCAGTGTTAGTGGTGCTCAGCCCCAGCATTTT. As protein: CASSVSGAQPQHF.

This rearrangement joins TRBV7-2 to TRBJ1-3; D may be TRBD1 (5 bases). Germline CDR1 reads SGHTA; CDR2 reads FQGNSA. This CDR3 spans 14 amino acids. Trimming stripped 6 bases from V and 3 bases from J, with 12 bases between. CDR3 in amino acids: CASRVGQGGNTIYF. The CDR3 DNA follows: TGTGCCAGCAGGGTGGGGCAGGGTGGAAACACCATATATTTT.

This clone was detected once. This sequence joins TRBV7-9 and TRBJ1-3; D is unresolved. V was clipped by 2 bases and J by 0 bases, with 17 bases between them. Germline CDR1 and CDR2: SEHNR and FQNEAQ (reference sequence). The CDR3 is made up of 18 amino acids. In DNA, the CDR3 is TGTGCCAGCAGCTTAATCTATCAGAGGAGAAGCTCTGGAAACACCATATATTTT. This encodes CASSLIYQRRSSGNTIYF.

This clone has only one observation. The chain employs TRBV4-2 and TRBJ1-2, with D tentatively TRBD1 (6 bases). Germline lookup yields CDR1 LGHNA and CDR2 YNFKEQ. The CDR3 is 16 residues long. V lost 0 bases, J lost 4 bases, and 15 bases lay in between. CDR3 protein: CASSQEPRDTLYGYTF. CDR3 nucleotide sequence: TGTGCCAGCAGCCAAGAACCCCGGGACACCCTCTATGGCTACACCTTC.

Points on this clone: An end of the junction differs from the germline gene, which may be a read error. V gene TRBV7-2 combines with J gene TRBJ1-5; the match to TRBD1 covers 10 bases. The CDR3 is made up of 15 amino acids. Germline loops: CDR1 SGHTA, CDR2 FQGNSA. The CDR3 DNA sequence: TGTGCCAGCAGCATTGGGACAGGGGACAATCGGCCCCAGCATTTT. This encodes CASSIGTGDNRPQHF.

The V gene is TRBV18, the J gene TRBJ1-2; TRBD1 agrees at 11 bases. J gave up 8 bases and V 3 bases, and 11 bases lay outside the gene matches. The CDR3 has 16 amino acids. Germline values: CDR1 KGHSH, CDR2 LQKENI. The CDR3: CASSPLEDRGPEGYTF. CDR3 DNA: TGTGCCAGCTCACCCCTAGAGGACAGGGGGCCGGAGGGCTACACCTTC.